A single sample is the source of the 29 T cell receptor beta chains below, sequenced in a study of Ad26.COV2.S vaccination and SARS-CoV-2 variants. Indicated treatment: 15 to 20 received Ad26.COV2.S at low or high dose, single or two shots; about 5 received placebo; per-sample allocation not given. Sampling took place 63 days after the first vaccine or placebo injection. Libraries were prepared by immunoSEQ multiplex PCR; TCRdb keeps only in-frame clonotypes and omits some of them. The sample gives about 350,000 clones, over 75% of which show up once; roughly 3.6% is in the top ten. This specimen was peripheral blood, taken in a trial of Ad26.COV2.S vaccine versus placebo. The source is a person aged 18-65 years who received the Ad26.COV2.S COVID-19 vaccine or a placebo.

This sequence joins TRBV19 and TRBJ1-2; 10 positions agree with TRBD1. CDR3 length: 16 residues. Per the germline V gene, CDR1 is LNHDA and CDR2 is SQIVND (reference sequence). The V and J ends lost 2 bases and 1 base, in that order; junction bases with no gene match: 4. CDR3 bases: TGTGCCAGTAGTATAATTTGGGACAGGGGTAACTATGGCTACACCTTC. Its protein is CASSIIWDRGNYGYTF.

The CDR3 loop reads CATSGGGADTQYF. DNA of the CDR3: TGTGCCACCAGTGGAGGGGGCGCAGATACGCAGTATTTT. The chain recombines TRBV24-1 with TRBJ2-3; 7 bases line up with TRBD1. CDR1 and CDR2 from the germline V gene are KGHDR and SFDVKD. The CDR3 spans 13 residues. Trimming at V came to 5 bases and at J to 4 bases, leaving 2 bases not matched to a gene.

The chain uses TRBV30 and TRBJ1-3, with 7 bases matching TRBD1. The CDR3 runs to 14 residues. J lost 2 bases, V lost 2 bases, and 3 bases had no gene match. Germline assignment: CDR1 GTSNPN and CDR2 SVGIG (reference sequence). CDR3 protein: CAWSFQGAGNTIYF. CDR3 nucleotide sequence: TGTGCCTGGAGTTTTCAGGGGGCTGGAAACACCATATATTTT.

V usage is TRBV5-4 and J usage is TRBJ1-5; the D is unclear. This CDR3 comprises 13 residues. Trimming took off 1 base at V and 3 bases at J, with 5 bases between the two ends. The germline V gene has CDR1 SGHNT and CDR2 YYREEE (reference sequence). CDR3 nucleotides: TGTGCCAGCAGCTTGTGGCCCAATCAGCCCCAGCATTTT. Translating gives CASSLWPNQPQHF.

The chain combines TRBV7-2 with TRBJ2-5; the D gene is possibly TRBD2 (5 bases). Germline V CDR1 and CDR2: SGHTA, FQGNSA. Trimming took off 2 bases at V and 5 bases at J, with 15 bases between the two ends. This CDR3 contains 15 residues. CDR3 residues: CASSLRLGDGETQYF. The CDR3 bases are TGTGCCAGCAGCTTAAGACTGGGAGATGGGGAGACCCAGTACTTC.

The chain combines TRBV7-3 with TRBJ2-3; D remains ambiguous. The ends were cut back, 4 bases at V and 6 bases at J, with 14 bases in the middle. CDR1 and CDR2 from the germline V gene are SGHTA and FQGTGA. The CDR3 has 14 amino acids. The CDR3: CASSSGPVADTQYF. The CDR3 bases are TGTGCCAGCAGCTCCGGGCCAGTAGCTGATACGCAGTATTTT.

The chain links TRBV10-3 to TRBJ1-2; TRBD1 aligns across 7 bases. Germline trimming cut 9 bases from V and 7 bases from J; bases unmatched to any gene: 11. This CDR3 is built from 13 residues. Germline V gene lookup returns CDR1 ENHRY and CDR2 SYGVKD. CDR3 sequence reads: CAIWGTGEFGYTF. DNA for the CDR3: TGTGCCATATGGGGTACAGGGGAGTTTGGCTACACCTTC.

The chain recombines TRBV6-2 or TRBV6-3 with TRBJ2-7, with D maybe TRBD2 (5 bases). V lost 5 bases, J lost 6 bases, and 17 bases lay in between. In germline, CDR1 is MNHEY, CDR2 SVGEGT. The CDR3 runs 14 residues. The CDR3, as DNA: TGTGCCAGCAGTCCGACGGCTCCCCGGGGCGAGCAGTACTTC. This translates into CASSPTAPRGEQYF.

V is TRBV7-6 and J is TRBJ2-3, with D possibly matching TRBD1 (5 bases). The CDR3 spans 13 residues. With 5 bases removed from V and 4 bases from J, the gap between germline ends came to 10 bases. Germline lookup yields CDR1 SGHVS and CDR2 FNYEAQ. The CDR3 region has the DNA TGTGCCAGCAGCACCGCAGGGTCAGATACGCAGTATTTT. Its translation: CASSTAGSDTQYF.

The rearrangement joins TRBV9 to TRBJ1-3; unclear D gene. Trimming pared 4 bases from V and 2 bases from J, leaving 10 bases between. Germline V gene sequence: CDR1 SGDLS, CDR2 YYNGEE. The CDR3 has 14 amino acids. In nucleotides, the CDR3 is TGTGCCAGCAGCACCCCCGGGGCTGGAAACACCATATATTTT. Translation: CASSTPGAGNTIYF.

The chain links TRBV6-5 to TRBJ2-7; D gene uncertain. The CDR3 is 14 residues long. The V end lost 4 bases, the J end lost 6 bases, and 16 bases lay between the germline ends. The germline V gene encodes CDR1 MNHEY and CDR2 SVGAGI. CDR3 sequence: CASSSISVYGEQYF. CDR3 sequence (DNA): TGTGCCAGCAGTTCTATTTCGGTGTATGGCGAGCAGTACTTC.

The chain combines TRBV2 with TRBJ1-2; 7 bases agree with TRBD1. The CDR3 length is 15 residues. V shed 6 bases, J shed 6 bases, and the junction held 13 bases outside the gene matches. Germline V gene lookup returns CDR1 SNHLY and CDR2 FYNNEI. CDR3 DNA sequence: TGTGCCAGCAGGCGTCAGGGGGACACCTTGGATGGCTACACCTTC. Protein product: CASRRQGDTLDGYTF.

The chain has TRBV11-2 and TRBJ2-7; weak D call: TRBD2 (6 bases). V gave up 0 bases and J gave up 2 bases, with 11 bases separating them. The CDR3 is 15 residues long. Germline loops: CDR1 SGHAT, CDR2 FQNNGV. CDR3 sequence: CASSLEIGGTYEQYF. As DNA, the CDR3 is TGTGCCAGCAGCTTAGAGATAGGCGGGACCTACGAGCAGTACTTC.

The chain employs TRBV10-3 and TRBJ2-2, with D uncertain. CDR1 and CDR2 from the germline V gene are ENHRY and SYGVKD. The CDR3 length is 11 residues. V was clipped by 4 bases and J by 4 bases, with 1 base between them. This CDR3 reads CAISGTGELFF. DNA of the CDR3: TGTGCCATCAGTGGCACCGGGGAGCTGTTTTTT.

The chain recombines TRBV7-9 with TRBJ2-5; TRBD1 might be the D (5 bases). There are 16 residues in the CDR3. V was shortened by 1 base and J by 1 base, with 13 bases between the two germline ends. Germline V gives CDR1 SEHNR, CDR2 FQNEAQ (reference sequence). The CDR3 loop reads CASSLVGRVRQETQYF. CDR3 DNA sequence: TGTGCCAGCAGCTTAGTTGGCAGGGTACGCCAAGAGACCCAGTACTTC.

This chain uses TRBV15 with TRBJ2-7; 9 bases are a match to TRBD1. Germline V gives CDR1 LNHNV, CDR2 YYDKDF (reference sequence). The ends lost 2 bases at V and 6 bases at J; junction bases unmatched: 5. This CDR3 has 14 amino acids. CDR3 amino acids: CATSRQDRGPEQYF. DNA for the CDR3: TGTGCCACCAGCAGACAGGACAGGGGACCCGAGCAGTACTTC.

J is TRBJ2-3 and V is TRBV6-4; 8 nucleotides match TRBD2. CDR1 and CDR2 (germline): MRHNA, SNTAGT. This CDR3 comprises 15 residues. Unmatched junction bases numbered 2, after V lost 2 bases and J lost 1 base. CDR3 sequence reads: CASSDELAGTDTQYF. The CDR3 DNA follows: TGTGCCAGCAGTGACGAACTAGCGGGCACAGATACGCAGTATTTT.

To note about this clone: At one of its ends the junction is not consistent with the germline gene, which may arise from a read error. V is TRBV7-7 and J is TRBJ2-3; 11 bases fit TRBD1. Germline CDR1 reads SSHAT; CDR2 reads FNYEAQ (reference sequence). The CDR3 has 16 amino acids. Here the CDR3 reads CASSTGTGGGTDTQYF. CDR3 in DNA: TGTGCTAGCAGCACAGGGACAGGGGGAGGCACAGATACGCAGTATTTT.

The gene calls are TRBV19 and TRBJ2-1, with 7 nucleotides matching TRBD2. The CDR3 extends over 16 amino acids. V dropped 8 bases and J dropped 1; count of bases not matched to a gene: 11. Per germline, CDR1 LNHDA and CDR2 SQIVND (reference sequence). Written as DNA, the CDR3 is TGTGCCAGTGCCACCCTAGGGAGGGTGTCCTACAATGAGCAGTTCTTC. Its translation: CASATLGRVSYNEQFF.

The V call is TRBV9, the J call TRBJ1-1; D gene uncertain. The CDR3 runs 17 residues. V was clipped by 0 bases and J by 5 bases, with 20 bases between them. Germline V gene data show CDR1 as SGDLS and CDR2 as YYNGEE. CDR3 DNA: TGTGCCAGCAGCGTAGAAGGAATCGGAACCCCGAGTACTGAAGCTTTCTTT. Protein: CASSVEGIGTPSTEAFF.

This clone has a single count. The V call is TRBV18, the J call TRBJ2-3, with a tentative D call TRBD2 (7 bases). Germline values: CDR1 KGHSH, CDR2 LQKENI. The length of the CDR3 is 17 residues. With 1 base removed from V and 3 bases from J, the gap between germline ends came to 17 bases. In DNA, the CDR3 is TGTGCCAGCTCACCACAACTCGGGGGGCGGGGAACAGATACGCAGTATTTT. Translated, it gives CASSPQLGGRGTDTQYF. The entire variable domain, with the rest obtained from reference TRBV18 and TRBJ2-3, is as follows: NAGVMQNPRHLVRRRGQEARLRCSPMKGHSHVYWYRQLPEEGLKFMVYLQKENIIDESGMPKERFSAEFPKEGPSILRIQQVVRGDSAAYFCASSPQLGGRGTDTQYFGPGTRLTVL.

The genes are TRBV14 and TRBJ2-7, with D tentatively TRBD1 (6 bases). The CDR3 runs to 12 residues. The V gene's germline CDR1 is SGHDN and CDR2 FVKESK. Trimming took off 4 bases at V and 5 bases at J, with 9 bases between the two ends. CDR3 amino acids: CASSRDTNEQYF. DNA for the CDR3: TGTGCCAGCAGCCGGGACACCAACGAGCAGTACTTC.

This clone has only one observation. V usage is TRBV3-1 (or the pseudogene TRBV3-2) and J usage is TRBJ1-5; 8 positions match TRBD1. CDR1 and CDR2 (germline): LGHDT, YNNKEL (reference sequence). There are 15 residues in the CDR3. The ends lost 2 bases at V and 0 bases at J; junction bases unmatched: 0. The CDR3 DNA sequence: TGTGCCAGCAGCCAAACAGGGGGTAGCAATCAGCCCCAGCATTTT. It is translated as CASSQTGGSNQPQHF.

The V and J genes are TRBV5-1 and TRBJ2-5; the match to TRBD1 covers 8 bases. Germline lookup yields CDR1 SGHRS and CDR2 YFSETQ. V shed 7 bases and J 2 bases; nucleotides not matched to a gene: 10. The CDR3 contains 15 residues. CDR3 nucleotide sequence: TGCGCCAGCGGAGAGCTGGGGACAGGACAAGAGACCCAGTACTTC. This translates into CASGELGTGQETQYF.

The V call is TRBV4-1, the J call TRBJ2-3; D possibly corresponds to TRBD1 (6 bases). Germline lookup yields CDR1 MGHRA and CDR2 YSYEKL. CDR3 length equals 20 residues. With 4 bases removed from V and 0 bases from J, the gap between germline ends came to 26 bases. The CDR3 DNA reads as TGCGCCAGCAGCCCCCGTCACGGTGGACAGAGACAATCTAGCACAGATACGCAGTATTTT. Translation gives CASSPRHGGQRQSSTDTQYF.

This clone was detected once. CDR3 coding DNA: TGTGCCAGCTCACCACCAGAAAGGACCAACTATGGCTACACCTTC. The encoded protein is CASSPPERTNYGYTF. V gene TRBV18 combines with J gene TRBJ1-2; D remains ambiguous. With 0 bases removed from V and 2 bases from J, the gap between germline ends came to 10 bases. The germline gives CDR1 KGHSH, CDR2 LQKENI. There are 15 residues in the CDR3.

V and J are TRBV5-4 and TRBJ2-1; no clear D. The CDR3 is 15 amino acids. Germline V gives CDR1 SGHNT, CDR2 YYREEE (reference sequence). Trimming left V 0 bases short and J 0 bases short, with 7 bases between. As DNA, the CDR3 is TGTGCCAGCAGCTTGGCCACAAGCTCCTACAATGAGCAGTTCTTC. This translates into CASSLATSSYNEQFF.

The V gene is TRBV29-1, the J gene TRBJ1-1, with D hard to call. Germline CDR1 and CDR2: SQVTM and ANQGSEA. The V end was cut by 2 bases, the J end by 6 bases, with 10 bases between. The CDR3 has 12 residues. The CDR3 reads CSVESGFSEAFF. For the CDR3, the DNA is TGCAGCGTTGAATCGGGGTTCTCTGAAGCTTTCTTT.

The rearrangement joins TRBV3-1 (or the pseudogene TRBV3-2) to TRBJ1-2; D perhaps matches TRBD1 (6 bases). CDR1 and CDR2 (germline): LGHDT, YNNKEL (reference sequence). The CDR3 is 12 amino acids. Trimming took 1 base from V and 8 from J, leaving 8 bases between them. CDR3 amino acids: CASSQAGGGYTF. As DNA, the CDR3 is TGTGCCAGCAGCCAAGCGGGGGGCGGCTACACCTTC.